This T cell receptor (beta chain) was captured in a study of PD-1 blockade in classical Hodgkin lymphoma. The sample's time point: cycle 4 day 1 (C4D1), after 6 weeks of nivolumab. All patients experienced relapse after autologous stem cell transplantation, and brentuximab vedotin exposure was variable. Libraries were prepared by immunoSEQ multiplex PCR; TCRdb keeps only in-frame clonotypes and omits some of them. The repertoire holds approximately 26,000 clones, with about 82% as singletons. The germline V gene encodes CDR1 MNHEY and CDR2 SVGAGI. The CDR3 totals 12 residues. The germline V and J ends were trimmed by 4 bases and 6 bases, with 7 bases remaining between them.

The TCR was taken from a human donor with classical Hodgkin lymphoma. Sequences were derived from peripheral blood mononuclear cells (PBMCs), sampled before the fourth cycle of nivolumab. V usage is TRBV6-5 and J usage is TRBJ1-5; D gene unclear. CDR3 loop: CASSSVGQPQHF. CDR3 coding DNA: TGTGCCAGCAGTTCGGTGGGTCAGCCCCAGCATTTT.